This T cell receptor (beta chain) was captured by sequencing in a study of Graves' ophthalmopathy and Graves' hyperthyroidism. Study-level results: Sensitivity reached roughly 70% and specificity about 78% when the model predicted ophthalmopathy progression.

This clonotype was seen ten or more times. Its matching antigen is unknown. Trimming cost V 1 base and J 5 bases, with 14 bases left between them. This CDR3 spans 16 amino acids. From RNA, the CDR3 regions of TCR beta chains were amplified and sequenced. HTBI-primed RT-PCR formed the first round, and a multiplex PCR formed the second. Using its own MiXCR run on the multiplex PCR reads, TCRdb lists one record per CDR3 protein. The sample comprises some 380,000 distinct CDR3 sequences, over 15% of which are singletons, and approximately 7% rests with the top ten. Sequences were obtained from peripheral blood. The TCR comes from a woman between 18 and 29 years old with stable Graves' hyperthyroidism. V gene TRBV12-3 or TRBV12-4 combines with J gene TRBJ2-2; D is possibly TRBD2 (6 bases). DNA for the CDR3: TGTGCCAGCAGTTTAGGAGCAGGGCGGGGAACCGGGGAGCTGTTTTTT. It translates to CASSLGAGRGTGELFF.